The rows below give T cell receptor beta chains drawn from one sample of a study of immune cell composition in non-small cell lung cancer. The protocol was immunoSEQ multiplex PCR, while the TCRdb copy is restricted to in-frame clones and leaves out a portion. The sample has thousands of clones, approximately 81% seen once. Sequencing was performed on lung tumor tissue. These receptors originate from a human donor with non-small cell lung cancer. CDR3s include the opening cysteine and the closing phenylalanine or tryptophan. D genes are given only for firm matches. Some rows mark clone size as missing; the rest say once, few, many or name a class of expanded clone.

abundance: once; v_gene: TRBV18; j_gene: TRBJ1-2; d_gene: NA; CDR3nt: TGTGCCAGCTCACCCAGACAGGAACCCTCTATGGGGGGCTACACCTTC; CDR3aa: CASSPRQEPSMGGYTF
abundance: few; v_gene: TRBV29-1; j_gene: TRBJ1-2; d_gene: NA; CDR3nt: TGCAGCGTTGAAGATATGACACTCTATGGCTACACCTTC; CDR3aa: CSVEDMTLYGYTF
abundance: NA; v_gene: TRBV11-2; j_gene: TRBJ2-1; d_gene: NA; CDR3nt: TGTGCCAGCAGCTTAGAGGGCAGGGTGGGCCATGAGCAGTTCTTC; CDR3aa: CASSLEGRVGHEQFF
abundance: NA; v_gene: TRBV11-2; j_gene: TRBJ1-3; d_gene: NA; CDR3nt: TGTGCCAGCAGCCCGCCCTCGCAGGGGTTTAGCTCTGGAAACACCATATATTTT; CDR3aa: CASSPPSQGFSSGNTIYF
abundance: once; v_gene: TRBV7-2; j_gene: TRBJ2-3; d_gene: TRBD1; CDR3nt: TGTGCCAGCAGCTTGTGGGGACAGGGGAAGGCAGATACGCAGTATTTT; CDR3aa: CASSLWGQGKADTQYF
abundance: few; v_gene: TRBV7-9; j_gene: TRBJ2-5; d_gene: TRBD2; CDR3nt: TGTGCCAGCAGCGCCATAGCGGGGGGCCAAGAGACCCAGTACTTC; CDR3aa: CASSAIAGGQETQYF
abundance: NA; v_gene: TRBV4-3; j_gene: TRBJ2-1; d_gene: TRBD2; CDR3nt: TGCGCCAGCAGCCAAGATCCGGGGGGTGCCTACAATGAGCAGTTCTTC; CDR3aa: CASSQDPGGAYNEQFF
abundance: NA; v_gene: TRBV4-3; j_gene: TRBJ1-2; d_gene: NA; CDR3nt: TGCGCCAGCAGCGAATACGAGGACAGCCTCTATGGCTACACCTTC; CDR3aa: CASSEYEDSLYGYTF
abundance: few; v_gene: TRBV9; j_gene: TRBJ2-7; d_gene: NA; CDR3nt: TGTGCCAGCAGCGTAGTACCGGGGGAAGCCTACGAGCAGTACTTC; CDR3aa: CASSVVPGEAYEQYF
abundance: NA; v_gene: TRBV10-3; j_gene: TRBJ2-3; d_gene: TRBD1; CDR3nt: TGTGCCATCAGCGCCGGGACAGGGTTGACAGATACGCAGTATTTT; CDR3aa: CAISAGTGLTDTQYF
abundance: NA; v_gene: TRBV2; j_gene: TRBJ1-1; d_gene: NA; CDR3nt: TGTGCCAGCAGTGATCTTGCCCTAGGGGCTGAAGCTTTCTTT; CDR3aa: CASSDLALGAEAFF
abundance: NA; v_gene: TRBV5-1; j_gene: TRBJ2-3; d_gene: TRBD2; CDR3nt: TGCGCCAGCAGCTTGGGTAGCGGGGGGGCAGATACGCAGTATTTT; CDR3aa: CASSLGSGGADTQYF
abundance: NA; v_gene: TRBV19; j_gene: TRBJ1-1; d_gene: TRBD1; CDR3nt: TGTGCCAGTAGTACAGAAGCAGGGGGCACTGAAGCTTTCTTT; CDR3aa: CASSTEAGGTEAFF
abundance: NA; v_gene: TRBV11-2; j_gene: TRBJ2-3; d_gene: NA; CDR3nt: TGTGCCAGCAGCCCCCCCCCGGTGCCAGATACGCAGTATTTT; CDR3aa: CASSPPPVPDTQYF
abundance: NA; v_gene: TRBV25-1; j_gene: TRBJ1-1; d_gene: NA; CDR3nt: TGTGCCAGCAGTGTAAGTCAGGGGCCGACTGAAGCTTTCTTT; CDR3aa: CASSVSQGPTEAFF
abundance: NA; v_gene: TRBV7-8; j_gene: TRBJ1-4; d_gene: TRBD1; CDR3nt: TGTGCCAGCAGCTCAATGAGGACAGGAGGTGAAAAACTGTTTTTT; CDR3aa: CASSSMRTGGEKLFF
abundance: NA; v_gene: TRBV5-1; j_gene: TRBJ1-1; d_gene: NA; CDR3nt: TGCGCCAGCAGCTGGGCGTCCGGGAGCACTGAAGCTTTCTTT; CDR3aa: CASSWASGSTEAFF
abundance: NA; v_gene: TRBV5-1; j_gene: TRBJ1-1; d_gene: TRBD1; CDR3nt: TGCGCCAGCAGACAGGGGTGGAACACTGAAGCTTTCTTT; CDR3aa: CASRQGWNTEAFF
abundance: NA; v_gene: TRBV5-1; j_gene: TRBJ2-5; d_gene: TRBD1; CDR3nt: TGCGCCAGCAGCTGGGGGGACAGGGGTAATCAAGAGACCCAGTACTTC; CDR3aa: CASSWGDRGNQETQYF
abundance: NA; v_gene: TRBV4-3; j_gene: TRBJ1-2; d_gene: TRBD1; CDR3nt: TGCGCCAGCAGCCAAGATCGAGGGACAGGGACTAATGGCTACACCTTC; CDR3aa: CASSQDRGTGTNGYTF
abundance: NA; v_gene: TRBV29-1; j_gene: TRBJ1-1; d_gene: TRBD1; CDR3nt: TGCAGCGTCAGGACAGGACCGAACACTGAAGCTTTCTTT; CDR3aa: CSVRTGPNTEAFF
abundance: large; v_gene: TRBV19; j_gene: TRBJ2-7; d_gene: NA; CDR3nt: TGTGCCAGTAGTATGGCGACAGGTCCCTACGAGCAGTACTTC; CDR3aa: CASSMATGPYEQYF
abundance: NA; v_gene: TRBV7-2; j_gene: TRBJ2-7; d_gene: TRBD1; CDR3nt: TGTGCCAGCAGTTACAAAACAGGGGGCGGGTACGAGCAGTACTTC; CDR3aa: CASSYKTGGGYEQYF
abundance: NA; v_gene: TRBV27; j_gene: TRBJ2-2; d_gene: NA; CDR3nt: TGTGCCAGCAGTCCCTCCGTGACCGGGGAGCTGTTTTTT; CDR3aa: CASSPSVTGELFF
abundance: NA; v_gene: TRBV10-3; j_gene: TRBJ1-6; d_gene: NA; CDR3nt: TGTGCCATCAGTGGGGGCTACGGGTCACCCCTCCACTTT; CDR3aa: CAISGGYGSPLHF
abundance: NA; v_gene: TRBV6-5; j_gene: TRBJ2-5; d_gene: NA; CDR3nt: TGTGCCAGCAGGAAGACCGGGACACATCAAGAGACCCAGTACTTC; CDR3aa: CASRKTGTHQETQYF
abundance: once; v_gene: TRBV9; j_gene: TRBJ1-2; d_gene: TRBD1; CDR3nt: TGTGCCAGCAGCTCTGACAGGGGAATCTATGGCTACACCTTC; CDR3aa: CASSSDRGIYGYTF
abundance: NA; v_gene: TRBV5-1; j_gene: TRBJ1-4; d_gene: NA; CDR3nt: TGCGCCAGCAGCTTAATGGCAGGGGAGGAAAAACTGTTTTTT; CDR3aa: CASSLMAGEEKLFF
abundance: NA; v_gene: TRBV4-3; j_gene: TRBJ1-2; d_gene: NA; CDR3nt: TGCGCCAGCAGCCAAAATTCGGGGTTGGGTGAGGGCTACACCTTC; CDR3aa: CASSQNSGLGEGYTF
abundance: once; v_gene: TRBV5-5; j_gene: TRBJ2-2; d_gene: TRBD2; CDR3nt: TGTGCCAGCAGCTGGACTAGCACGAACACCGGGGAGCTGTTTTTT; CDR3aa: CASSWTSTNTGELFF
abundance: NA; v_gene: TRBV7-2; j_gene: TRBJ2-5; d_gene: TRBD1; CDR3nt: TGTGCCAGCAGCGGGTGGACAGGGGGTGAGACCCAGTACTTC; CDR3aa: CASSGWTGGETQYF
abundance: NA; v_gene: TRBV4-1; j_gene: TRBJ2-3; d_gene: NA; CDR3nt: TGCGCCAGCAGCCTACAGGGAATCTCCGCAGATACGCAGTATTTT; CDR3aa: CASSLQGISADTQYF
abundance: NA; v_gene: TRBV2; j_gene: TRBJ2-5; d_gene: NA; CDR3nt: TGTGCCAGGGACACGGGATGGGGGGGCCACCAAGAGACCCAGTACTTC; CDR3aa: CARDTGWGGHQETQYF
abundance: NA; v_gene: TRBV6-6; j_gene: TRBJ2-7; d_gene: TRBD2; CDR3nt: TGTGCCAGCAGTTACTCACCAGCGGGGACTTCCTACGAGCAGTACTTC; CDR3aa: CASSYSPAGTSYEQYF
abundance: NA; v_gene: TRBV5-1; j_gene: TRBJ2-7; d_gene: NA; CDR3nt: TGCGCCAGCAGCTTGGATCCTCTCCGGACAGGGAGGGTGCGGTACTTC; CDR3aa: CASSLDPLRTGRVRYF
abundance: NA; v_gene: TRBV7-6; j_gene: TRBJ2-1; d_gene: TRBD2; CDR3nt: TGTGCCAGCAGCACCGGACTAGCGGGGGACAATGAGCAGTTCTTC; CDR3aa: CASSTGLAGDNEQFF
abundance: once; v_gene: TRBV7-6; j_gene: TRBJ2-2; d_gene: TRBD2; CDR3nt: TGTGCCAGCTCGGGGGGGACGACGAACACCGGGGAGCTGTTTTTT; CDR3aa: CASSGGTTNTGELFF
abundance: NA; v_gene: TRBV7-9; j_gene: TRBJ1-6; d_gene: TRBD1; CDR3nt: TGTGCCAGCAGCCCTTGGGGGACAGACAATTCACCCCTCCACTTT; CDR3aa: CASSPWGTDNSPLHF
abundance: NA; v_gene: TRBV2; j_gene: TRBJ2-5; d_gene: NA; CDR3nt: TGTGCCAGCAGTGAGAGAGAGACCCAGTACTTC; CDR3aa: CASSERETQYF
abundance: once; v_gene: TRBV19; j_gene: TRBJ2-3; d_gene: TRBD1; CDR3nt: TGTGCCAGTAGTATCGGTGACAGGGGATCCACAGATACGCAGTATTTT; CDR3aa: CASSIGDRGSTDTQYF
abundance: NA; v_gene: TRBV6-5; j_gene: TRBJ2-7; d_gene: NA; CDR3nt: TGTGCCAGCAGTTACGGGGGGACCCCCTACGAGCAGTACTTC; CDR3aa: CASSYGGTPYEQYF
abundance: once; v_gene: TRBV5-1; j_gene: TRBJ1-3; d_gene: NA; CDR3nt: TGCGCCAGCAGCTTGGAACGGCGGGAAAACTCTGGAAACACCATATATTTT; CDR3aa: CASSLERRENSGNTIYF
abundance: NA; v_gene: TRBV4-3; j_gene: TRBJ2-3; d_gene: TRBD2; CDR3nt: TGCGCCAGCAGCCAGTCTGTCGAGCGGGGGGGCACAGATACGCAGTATTTT; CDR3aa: CASSQSVERGGTDTQYF
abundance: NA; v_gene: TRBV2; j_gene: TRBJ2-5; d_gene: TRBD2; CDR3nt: TGTGCCAGCAGTGAGTGGGGAGGGGAGACCCAGTACTTC; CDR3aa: CASSEWGGETQYF
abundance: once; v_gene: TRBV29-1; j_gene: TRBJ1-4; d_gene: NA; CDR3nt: TGCAGCGTTCGGAGTGCAACTAATGAAAAACTGTTTTTT; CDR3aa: CSVRSATNEKLFF
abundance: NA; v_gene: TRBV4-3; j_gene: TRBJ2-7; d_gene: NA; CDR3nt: TGCGCCAGCAGCCAAGATGCCAGCGGCAATCCCTACGAGCAGTACTTC; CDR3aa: CASSQDASGNPYEQYF
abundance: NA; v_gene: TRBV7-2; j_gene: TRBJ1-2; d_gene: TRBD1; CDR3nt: TGTGCCAGCAGCCCACCGAGAGGACAGGGGGCTTTAGGCTATGGCTACACCTTC; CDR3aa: CASSPPRGQGALGYGYTF
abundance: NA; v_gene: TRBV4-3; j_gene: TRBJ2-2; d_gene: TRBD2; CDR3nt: TGCGCCAGCAGCCAGGCTAGAGCGGGGGTGAACACCGGGGAGCTGTTTTTT; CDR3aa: CASSQARAGVNTGELFF